The clone carrying this TCR beta chain appeared a single time. The sample originates from a study of blood T cell repertoires in COVID-19. How the authors handled the data: Quantification of nucleated cells was approximated via reference gene primer amplification. Assay used: immunoSEQ multiplex PCR; TCRdb lists only in-frame clones, some missing. For V, J and clone size, that table is used; D and trimming come from the DNA. The table has roughly 32,000 clones, about 90% seen once. The V end lost 6 bases, the J end lost 2 bases, and 3 bases lay between the germline ends. The CDR3 consists of 11 residues. The germline gives CDR1 MNHEY, CDR2 SVGAGI.

The source is a man aged 65 to 85 with active or convalescent COVID-19. Sequenced sample: peripheral blood. This chain connects TRBV6-5 to TRBJ2-3; D remains unclear. The CDR3 here is CASSHTDTQYF. The CDR3 DNA reads as TGTGCCAGCAGCCACACAGATACGCAGTATTTT.